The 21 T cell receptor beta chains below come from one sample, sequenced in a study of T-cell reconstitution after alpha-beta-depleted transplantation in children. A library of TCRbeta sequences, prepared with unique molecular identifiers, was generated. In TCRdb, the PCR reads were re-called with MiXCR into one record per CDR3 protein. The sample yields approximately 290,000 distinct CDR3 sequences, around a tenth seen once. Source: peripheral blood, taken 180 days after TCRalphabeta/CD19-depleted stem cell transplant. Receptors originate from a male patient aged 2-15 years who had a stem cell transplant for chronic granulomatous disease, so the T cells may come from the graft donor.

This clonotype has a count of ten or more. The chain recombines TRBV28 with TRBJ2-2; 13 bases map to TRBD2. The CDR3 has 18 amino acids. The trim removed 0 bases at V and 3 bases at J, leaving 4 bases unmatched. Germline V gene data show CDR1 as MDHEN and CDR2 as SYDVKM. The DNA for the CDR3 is TGTGCCAGCAGTTTATGGAACGGACTAGCGGGAGACACCGGGGAGCTGTTTTTT. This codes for CASSLWNGLAGDTGELFF.

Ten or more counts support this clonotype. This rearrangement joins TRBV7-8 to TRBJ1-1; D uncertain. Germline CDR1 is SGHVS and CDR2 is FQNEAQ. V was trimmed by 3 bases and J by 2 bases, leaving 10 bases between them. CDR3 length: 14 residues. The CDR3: CASSFAARNTEAFF. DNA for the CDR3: TGTGCCAGCAGCTTCGCTGCACGAAACACTGAAGCTTTCTTT.

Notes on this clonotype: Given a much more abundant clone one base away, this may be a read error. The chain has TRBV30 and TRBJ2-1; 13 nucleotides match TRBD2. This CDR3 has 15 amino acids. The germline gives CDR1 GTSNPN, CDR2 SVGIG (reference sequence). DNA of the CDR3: TGTGCCTGGAGCCTACTAGCGGGAGGGTCAAATGAGCCGTTCTTC. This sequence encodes CAWSLLAGGSNEPFF.

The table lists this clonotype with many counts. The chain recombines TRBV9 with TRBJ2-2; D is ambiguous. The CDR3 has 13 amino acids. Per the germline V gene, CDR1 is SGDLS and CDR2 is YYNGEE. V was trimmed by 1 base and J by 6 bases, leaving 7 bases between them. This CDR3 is CASSVMVPGELFF. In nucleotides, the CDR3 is TGTGCCAGCAGCGTAATGGTCCCCGGGGAGCTGTTTTTT.

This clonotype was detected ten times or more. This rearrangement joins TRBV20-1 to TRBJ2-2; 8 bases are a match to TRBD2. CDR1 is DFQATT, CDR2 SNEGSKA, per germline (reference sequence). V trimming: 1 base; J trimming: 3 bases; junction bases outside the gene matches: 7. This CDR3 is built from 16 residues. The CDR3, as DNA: TGCAGTGCTAGAGCGGGCGGGGGGCCCGACACCGGGGAGCTGTTTTTT. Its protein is CSARAGGGPDTGELFF.

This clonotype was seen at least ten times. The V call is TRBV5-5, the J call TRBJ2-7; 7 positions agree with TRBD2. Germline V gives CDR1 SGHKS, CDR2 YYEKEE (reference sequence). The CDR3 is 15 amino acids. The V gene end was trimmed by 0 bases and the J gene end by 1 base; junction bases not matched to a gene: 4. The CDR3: CASSLVRGLSYEQYF. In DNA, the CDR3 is TGTGCCAGCAGCTTGGTGCGGGGGTTATCCTACGAGCAGTACTTC.

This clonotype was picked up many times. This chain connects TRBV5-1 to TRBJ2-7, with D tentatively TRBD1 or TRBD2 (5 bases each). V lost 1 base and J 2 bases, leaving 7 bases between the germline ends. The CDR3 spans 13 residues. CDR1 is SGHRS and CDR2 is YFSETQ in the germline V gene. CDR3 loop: CASSLTGPYEQYF. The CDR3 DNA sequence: TGCGCCAGCAGCTTGACGGGACCCTACGAGCAGTACTTC.

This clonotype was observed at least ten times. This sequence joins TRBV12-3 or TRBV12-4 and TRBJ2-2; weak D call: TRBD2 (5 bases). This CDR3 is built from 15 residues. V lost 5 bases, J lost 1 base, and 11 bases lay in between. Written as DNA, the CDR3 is TGTGCCAGCAGTCCATCTGGACTGAACACCGGGGAGCTGTTTTTT. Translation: CASSPSGLNTGELFF.

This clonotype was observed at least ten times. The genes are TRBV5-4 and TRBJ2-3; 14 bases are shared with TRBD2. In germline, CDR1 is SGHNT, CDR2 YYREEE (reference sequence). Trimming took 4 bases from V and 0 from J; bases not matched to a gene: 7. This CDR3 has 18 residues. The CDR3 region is CASSPGLAGVSSTDTQYF. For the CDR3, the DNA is TGTGCCAGCAGCCCGGGACTAGCGGGGGTGTCTAGCACAGATACGCAGTATTTT.

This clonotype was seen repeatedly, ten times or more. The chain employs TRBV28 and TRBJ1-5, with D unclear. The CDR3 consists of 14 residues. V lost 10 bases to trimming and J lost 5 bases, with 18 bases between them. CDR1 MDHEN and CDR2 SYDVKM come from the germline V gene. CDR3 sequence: CATRLRELDQPQHF. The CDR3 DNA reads TGTGCCACCCGTTTGAGGGAGCTGGATCAGCCCCAGCATTTT.

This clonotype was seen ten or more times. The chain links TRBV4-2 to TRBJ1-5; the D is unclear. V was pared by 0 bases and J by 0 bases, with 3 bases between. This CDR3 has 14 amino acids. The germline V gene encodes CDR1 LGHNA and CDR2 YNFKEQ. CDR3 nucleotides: TGTGCCAGCAGCCAAGATTTTAGCAATCAGCCCCAGCATTTT. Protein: CASSQDFSNQPQHF.

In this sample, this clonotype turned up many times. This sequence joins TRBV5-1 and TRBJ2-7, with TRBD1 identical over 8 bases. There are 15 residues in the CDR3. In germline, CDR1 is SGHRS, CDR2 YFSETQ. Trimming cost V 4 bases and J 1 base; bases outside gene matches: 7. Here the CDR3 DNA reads TGCGCCAGCAGCCTAGCCAGGACAGGGTCCTACGAGCAGTACTTC. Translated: CASSLARTGSYEQYF.

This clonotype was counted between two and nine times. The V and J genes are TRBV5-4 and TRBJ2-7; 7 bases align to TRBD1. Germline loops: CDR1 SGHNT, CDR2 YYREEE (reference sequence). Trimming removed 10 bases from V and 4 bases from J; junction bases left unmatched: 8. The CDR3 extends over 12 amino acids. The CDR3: CAAGTEKYEQYF. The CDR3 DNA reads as TGTGCCGCCGGGACAGAGAAATACGAGCAGTACTTC.

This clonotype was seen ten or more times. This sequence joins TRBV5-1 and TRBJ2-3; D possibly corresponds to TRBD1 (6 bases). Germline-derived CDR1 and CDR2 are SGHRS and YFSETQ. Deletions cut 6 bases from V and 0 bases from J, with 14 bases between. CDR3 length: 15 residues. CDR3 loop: CASIETGASTDTQYF. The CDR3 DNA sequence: TGCGCCAGCATTGAGACAGGAGCGAGCACAGATACGCAGTATTTT.

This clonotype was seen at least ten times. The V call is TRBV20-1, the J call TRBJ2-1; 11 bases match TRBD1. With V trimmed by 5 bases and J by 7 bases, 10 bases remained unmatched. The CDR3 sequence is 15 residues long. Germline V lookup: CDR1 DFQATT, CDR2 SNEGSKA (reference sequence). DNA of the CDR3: TGCAGTGCTCCGATCGCGGGACAGGGGGGGAATGAGCAGTTCTTC. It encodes CSAPIAGQGGNEQFF.

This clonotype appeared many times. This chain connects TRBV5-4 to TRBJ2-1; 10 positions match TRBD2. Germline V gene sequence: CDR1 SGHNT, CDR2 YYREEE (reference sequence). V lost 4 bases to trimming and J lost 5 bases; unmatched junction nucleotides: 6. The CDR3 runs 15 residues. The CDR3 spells CASSGGLATNNEQFF. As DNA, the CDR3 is TGTGCCAGCAGCGGGGGACTAGCGACTAACAATGAGCAGTTCTTC.

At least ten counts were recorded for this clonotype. This chain's CDR3 is CASSKRQGTDTQYF. For the CDR3, the DNA is TGTGCCAGCAGCAAGCGACAGGGCACAGATACGCAGTATTTT. J is TRBJ2-3 and V is TRBV7-9; TRBD1 is a possible D gene (6 bases). Trimming pared 5 bases from V and 1 base from J, leaving 10 bases between. The CDR3 sequence is 14 residues long. CDR1 is SEHNR, CDR2 FQNEAQ, per germline (reference sequence).

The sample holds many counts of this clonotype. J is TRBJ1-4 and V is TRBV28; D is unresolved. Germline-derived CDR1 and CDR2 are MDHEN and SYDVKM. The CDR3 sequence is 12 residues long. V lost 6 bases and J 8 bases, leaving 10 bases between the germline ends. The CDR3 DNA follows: TGTGCCAGCAGCCTGATATGGGAAAAACTGTTTTTT. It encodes CASSLIWEKLFF.

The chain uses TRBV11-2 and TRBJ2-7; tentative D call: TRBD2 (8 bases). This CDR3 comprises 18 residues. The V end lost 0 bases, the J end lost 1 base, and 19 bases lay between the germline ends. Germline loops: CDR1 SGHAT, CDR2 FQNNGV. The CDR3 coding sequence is TGTGCCAGCAGCTTAGACCTCAGGGGGGTAGCGGGGTCCTACGAGCAGTACTTC. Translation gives CASSLDLRGVAGSYEQYF.

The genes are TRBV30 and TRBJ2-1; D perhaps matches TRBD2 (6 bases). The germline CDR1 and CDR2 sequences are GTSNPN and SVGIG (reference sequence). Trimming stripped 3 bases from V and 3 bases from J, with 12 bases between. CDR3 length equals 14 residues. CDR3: CAWRWRDLYNEQFF. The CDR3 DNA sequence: TGTGCCTGGAGGTGGCGGGACCTCTACAATGAGCAGTTCTTC. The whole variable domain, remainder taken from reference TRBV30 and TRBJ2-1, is SQTIHQWPATLVQPVGSPLSLECTVEGTSNPNLYWYRQAAGRGLQLLFYSVGIGQISSEVPQNLSASRPQDRQFILSSKKLLLSDSGFYLCAWRWRDLYNEQFFGPGTRLTVL.

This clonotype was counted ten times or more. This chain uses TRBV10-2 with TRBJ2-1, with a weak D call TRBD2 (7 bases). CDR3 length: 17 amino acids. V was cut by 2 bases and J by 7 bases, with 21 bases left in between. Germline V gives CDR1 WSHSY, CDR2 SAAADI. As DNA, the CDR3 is TGCGCCAGCAGTGAGAGGGGGGGGAGGGCCTTGGAGAATGAGCAGTTCTTC. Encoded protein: CASSERGGRALENEQFF.